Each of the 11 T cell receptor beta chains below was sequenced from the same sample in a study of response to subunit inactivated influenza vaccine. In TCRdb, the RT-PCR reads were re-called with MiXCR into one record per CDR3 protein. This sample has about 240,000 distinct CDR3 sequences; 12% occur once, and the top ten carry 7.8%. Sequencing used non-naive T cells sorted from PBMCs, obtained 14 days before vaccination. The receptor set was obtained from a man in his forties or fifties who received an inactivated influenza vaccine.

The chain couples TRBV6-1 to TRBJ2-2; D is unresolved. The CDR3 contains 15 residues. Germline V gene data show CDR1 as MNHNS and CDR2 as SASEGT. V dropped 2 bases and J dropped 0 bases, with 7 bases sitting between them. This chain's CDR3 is CASSERQANTGELFF. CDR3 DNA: TGTGCCAGCAGTGAACGGCAGGCGAACACCGGGGAGCTGTTTTTT.

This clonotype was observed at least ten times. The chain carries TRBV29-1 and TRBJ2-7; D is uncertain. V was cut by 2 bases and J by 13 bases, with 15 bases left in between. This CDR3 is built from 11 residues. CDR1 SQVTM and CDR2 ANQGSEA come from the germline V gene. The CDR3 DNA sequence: TGCAGCGTTGAACAGGAGTTTGGCCAATACTTC. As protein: CSVEQEFGQYF.

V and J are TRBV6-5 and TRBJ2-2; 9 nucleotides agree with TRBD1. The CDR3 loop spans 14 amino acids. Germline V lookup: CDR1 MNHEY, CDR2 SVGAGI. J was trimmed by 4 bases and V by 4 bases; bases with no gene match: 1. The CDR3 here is CASSWGQGTGELFF. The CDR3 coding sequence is TGTGCCAGCAGTTGGGGACAGGGCACCGGGGAGCTGTTTTTT.

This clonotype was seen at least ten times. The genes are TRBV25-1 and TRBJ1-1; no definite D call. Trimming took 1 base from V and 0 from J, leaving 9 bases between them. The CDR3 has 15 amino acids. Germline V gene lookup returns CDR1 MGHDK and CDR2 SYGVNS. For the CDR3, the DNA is TGTGCCAGCAGTGAATTCGCTGAGATGAACACTGAAGCTTTCTTT. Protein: CASSEFAEMNTEAFF.

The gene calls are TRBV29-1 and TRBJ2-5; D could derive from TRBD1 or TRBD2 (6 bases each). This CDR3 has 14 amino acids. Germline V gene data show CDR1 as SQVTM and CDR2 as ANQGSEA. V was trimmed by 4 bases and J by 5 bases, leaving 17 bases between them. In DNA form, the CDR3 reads TGCAGCGTTGGAGGAGGGGGACCTGGGGAGACCCAGTACTTC. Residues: CSVGGGGPGETQYF. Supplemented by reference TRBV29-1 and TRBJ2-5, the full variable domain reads SAVISQKPSRDICQRGTSLTIQCQVDSQVTMMFWYRQQPGQSLTLIATANQGSEATYESGFVIDKFPISRPNLTFSTLTVSNMSPEDSSIYLCSVGGGGPGETQYFGPGTRLLVL.

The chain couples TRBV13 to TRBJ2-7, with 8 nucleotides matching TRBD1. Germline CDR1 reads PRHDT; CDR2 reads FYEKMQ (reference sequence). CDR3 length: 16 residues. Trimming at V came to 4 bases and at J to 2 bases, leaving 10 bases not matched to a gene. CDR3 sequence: CASSWPPGQDTYEQYF. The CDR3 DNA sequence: TGTGCCAGCAGCTGGCCCCCGGGACAGGATACCTACGAGCAGTACTTC.

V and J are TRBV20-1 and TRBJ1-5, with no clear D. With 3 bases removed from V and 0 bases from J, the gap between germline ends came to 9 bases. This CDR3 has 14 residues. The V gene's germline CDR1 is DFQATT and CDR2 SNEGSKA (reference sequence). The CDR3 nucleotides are TGCAGTGCTAGTACTGGGATTAGCAATCAGCCCCAGCATTTT. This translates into CSASTGISNQPQHF.

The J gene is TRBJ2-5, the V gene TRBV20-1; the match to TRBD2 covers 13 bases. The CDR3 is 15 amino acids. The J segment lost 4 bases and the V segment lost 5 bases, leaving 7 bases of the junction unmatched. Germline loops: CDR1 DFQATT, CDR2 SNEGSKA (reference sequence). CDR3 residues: CSAATSGGAGETQYF. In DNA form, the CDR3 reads TGCAGTGCTGCCACTAGCGGGGGGGCCGGAGAGACCCAGTACTTC.

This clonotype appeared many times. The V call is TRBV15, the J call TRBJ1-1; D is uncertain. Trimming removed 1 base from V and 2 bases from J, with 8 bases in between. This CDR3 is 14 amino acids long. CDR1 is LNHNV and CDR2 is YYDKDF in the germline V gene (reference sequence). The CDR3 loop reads CATSRGKGNTEAFF. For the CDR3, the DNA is TGTGCCACCAGCAGAGGGAAAGGAAACACTGAAGCTTTCTTT.

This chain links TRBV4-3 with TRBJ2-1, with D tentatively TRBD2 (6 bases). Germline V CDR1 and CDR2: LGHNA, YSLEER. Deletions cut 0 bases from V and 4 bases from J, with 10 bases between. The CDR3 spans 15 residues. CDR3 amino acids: CASSQDSAGYNEQFF. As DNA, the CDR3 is TGCGCCAGCAGCCAAGATAGCGCGGGGTACAATGAGCAGTTCTTC.

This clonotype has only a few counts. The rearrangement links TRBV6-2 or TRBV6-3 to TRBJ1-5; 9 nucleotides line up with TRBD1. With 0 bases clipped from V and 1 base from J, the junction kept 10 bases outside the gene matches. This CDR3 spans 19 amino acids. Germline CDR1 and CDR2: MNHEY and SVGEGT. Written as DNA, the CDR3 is TGTGCCAGCAGTTACTCGCGAATTACAGGGGGCAGAAGCAATCAGCCCCAGCATTTT. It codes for CASSYSRITGGRSNQPQHF.